The entry below describes one T cell receptor beta chain. This sample is part of a study of OX40 agonist ivuxolimab in advanced cancers. The wider study: Cohort: more than 75% men, mean age approximately 66, aged about 20 to 90.

Systemic immunosuppression or autoimmune disease history was grounds to exclude patients. The CDR3 covers 14 residues. Germline V gene sequence: CDR1 MNHEY, CDR2 SVGAGI. Germline trimming cut 7 bases from V and 4 bases from J; bases unmatched to any gene: 9. Repertoires were generated with immunoSEQ multiplex PCR, while TCRdb's copy carries only in-frame clones and drops some. The table shows around 68,000 clones, with 75% to 90% occurring only once. Here the sequenced sample was CD4+ or CD8+ T cells sorted from blood, taken in a trial of the OX40 agonist ivuxolimab. This sequence was found in an adult with an advanced solid tumor such as melanoma, head and neck, liver or kidney cancer. The rearrangement joins TRBV6-5 to TRBJ2-7; 8 bases map to TRBD2. The CDR3 DNA reads TGTGCCAGCACCTCCGGGACTAGGGGTTACGAGCAGTACTTC. It translates to CASTSGTRGYEQYF.